This T cell receptor (beta chain) was recovered during a study of CD8 T cells in ankylosing spondylitis. Findings and limits, study-wide: Characteristic of ankylosing spondylitis blood, it appeared, was a TCR beta motif comprising several highly homologous variants.

Libraries of TCR beta came from quantitative 5'-RACE with molecular barcodes. A single record per CDR3 protein comes from TCRdb applying MiXCR to the 5' RACE reads. The repertoire holds fewer than 350,000 distinct CDR3 sequences, with roughly 12% as singletons. Germline CDR1 SGHTA, CDR2 FQGNSA. V lost 5 bases and J lost 2, with 13 bases in between. The CDR3 is 15 residues long. There are a few counts of this clonotype. Antigen specificity is unknown. This clonotype was obtained from a female donor with ankylosing spondylitis or in good health (not recorded which). Sample: blood, either unsorted or a sorted T cell fraction (not recorded which). The rearrangement joins TRBV7-2 to TRBJ1-5; D remains ambiguous. The CDR3 nucleotides are TGTGCCAGCAGCCAAACACGGGGTGGCAATCAGCCCCAGCATTTT. Protein sequence: CASSQTRGGNQPQHF.